This T cell receptor (beta chain) was retrieved from a study of blood T cells in healthy people across ages. Broader study findings: Among T cells, TCR beta diversity per million cells dropped roughly linearly as age rose. PBMCs left unsorted prevented a conclusive naive versus antigen-experienced comparison.

This clonotype was found a few times. Its target is unknown. Germline CDR1 SGHTA, CDR2 FQGNSA. The V gene lost 2 bases and the J gene lost 2 bases, with 13 bases spanning the gap. The CDR3 sequence is 15 residues long. Healthy Caucasian individuals from Russia aged roughly 6 to 90 were enrolled as donors. Total RNA, at least 6 micrograms per sample, was extracted from PBMCs. Using a J-beta primer mix together with a sample-barcoded 5' primer, a second PCR was run for roughly 7 to 11 cycles. TCRdb ran MiXCR on the 5' RACE reads and lists one entry per CDR3 protein. The sample includes more than 1.4 million distinct CDR3 sequences, around 39% of them seen just once.

The sequence derives from a woman aged 18-29 years in good health. The V gene is TRBV7-2, the J gene TRBJ2-7, with a weak D call TRBD1 (6 bases). The sequenced sample consisted of blood. DNA for the CDR3: TGTGCCAGCAGCTTACGCCAGGGGCCCGCCTACGAGCAGTACTTC. Translated, it gives CASSLRQGPAYEQYF.